The 28 T cell receptor beta chains in this list originate from one sample, sequenced in a study of immune heterogeneity within non-small cell lung tumors. In a multiplex PCR, 32 V and 13 J primers amplified TCR beta CDR3. TCRdb reanalysed the multiplex PCR reads using MiXCR and keeps one entry per CDR3 protein. The sample includes 9,000 to 13,000 distinct CDR3 sequences, approximately 20% of them seen just once. As template, the study used bulk tumor genomic DNA at around 630 ng per sample. Far-apart biopsies, several per primary tumor, were taken during surgery. Patients went through curative surgery, and their non-small cell lung cancer was untreated and newly diagnosed. The sample taken for sequencing was lung tumor tissue. The receptors were gathered from a man aged 55-75 years with non-small cell lung cancer.

For this clonotype: It may be a read error: a sequence one base away is much more abundant. This CDR3 reads CASSARDPPYEQYF. The CDR3 region has the DNA TGTGCCAGCAGCGCCCGGGACCCCCCCTACGAGCAGTACTTC. The V call is TRBV7-3, the J call TRBJ2-7; D possibly matches TRBD1 or TRBD2 (5 bases each). Trimming left V 5 bases short and J 2 bases short, with 13 bases between. Germline assignment: CDR1 SGHTA and CDR2 FQGTGA. This CDR3 is built from 14 residues.

A note on this clonotype: A much larger clone lies one base from this, so it may be a read error. The chain combines TRBV2 with TRBJ2-5, with 7 bases lining up with TRBD1. The DNA end is a closer match to TRBJ2-1, so the J assignment may be wrong. The CDR3 contains 14 residues. In germline, CDR1 is SNHLY, CDR2 FYNNEI. CDR3 protein: CVSSVHRGKDEQFF. The CDR3 DNA follows: TGTGTCAGCAGTGTCCACAGGGGTAAGGATGAGCAGTTCTTC.

This clonotype was seen a handful of times. The chain employs TRBV19 and TRBJ2-7; D not certain. Deletions cut 0 bases from V and 7 bases from J, with 7 bases between. In germline, CDR1 is LNHDA, CDR2 SQIVND (reference sequence). The CDR3 spans 12 residues. DNA for the CDR3: TGTGCCAGTAGTATAGACGGAAGGGAGCAGTACTTC. Amino acid sequence: CASSIDGREQYF.

The V call is TRBV7-2, the J call TRBJ2-1; D possibly corresponds to TRBD2 (6 bases). The ends were cut back, 6 bases at V and 9 bases at J, with 15 bases in the middle. The CDR3 has 13 amino acids. CDR1 and CDR2 (germline): SGHTA, FQGNSA. DNA for the CDR3: TGTGCCAGCAGAGAGGTAGCGGTAGGTGAGCAGTTCTTC. It yields the protein CASREVAVGEQFF.

V is TRBV12-5 and J is TRBJ2-3; no clear D. Germline V lookup: CDR1 LGHNT, CDR2 FRNRAP. Trimming took off 5 bases at V and 4 bases at J, with 7 bases between the two ends. CDR3 length: 12 amino acids. CDR3 region: CASGAGADTQYF. For the CDR3, the DNA is TGTGCTAGTGGTGCCGGAGCAGATACGCAGTATTTT.

The J gene is TRBJ2-7, the V gene TRBV18; D may correspond to TRBD1 or TRBD2 (5 bases each). Germline loops: CDR1 KGHSH, CDR2 LQKENI. The CDR3 is made up of 11 amino acids. V was cut by 2 bases and J by 6 bases, with 5 bases left in between. The CDR3 loop is CASSPGGEQYF. The CDR3 nucleotides are TGTGCCAGCTCACCAGGGGGCGAGCAGTACTTC.

This clonotype qualifies as medium-sized (0.01 to 0.1%). The chain recombines TRBV27 with TRBJ2-7; 9 bases match TRBD2. This CDR3 comprises 15 residues. J was trimmed by 4 bases and V by 6 bases; bases with no gene match: 10. Germline V CDR1 and CDR2: MNHEY, SMNVEV (reference sequence). Here the CDR3 DNA reads TGTGCCAGCAGACGTCCCGGGACTAGCCGTTACGAGCAGTACTTC. Amino acids: CASRRPGTSRYEQYF.

This chain uses TRBV7-6 with TRBJ2-1; 7 bases map to TRBD2. CDR3 length: 14 amino acids. V trimming: 5 bases; J trimming: 10 bases; junction bases outside the gene matches: 11. Looked up from germline, CDR1 is SGHVS and CDR2 is FNYEAQ. The CDR3 is CASSRGGAGREQFF. The CDR3 bases are TGTGCCAGCAGCCGTGGGGGAGCGGGAAGAGAGCAGTTCTTC.

Regarding this clonotype: With a much larger clone just one base away, this may be a read error. V gene TRBV7-9 combines with J gene TRBJ2-1; D is unclear. The germline V gene has CDR1 SEHNR and CDR2 FQNEAQ (reference sequence). This CDR3 is built from 12 residues. In DNA form, the CDR3 reads TGTGCCAGCAGCTTAGGTGGCAATGAGAAGTTCTTC. Residues: CASSLGGNEKFF.

Remarks on this clonotype: A much more abundant neighbour one base away suggests this may be a read error. The chain has TRBV12-3 or TRBV12-4 and TRBJ2-7; D possibly matches TRBD1 or TRBD2 (6 bases each). The CDR3 is 14 residues long. The CDR3 sequence is CVSTKSGAPYEQYF. As DNA, the CDR3 is TGTGTCAGCACTAAATCGGGGGCCCCTTACGAGCAGTACTTC.

This clonotype is medium-sized in the sample. CDR3 nucleotides: TGTGCCTGGAGTGCGACGGACAGGGGGCGCGGTGAGCAGTACTTC. It translates to CAWSATDRGRGEQYF. The chain carries TRBV30 and TRBJ2-7; 11 bases line up with TRBD1. V was clipped by 1 base and J by 7 bases; unmatched bases: 9. This CDR3 has 15 residues. The V gene's germline CDR1 is GTSNPN and CDR2 SVGIG (reference sequence).

This clonotype was detected only a few times. The chain uses TRBV7-3 and TRBJ2-2; D gene ambiguous. The CDR3 is 12 residues long. V was trimmed by 3 bases and J by 4 bases, leaving 3 bases between them. The germline V gene encodes CDR1 SGHTA and CDR2 FQGTGA. CDR3 sequence reads: CASSFVTGELFF. The CDR3 region has the DNA TGTGCCAGCAGCTTTGTCACCGGGGAGCTGTTTTTT.

This clonotype came up many times. This chain connects TRBV27 to TRBJ2-1, with 10 bases lining up with TRBD1. This CDR3 has 15 residues. CDR1 and CDR2 from the germline V gene are MNHEY and SMNVEV (reference sequence). After removal of 4 bases from V and 8 bases from J, the junction contained 8 bases not matched to a gene. DNA for the CDR3: TGTGCCAGCAGTTCCCCCGGGACAGGGGTTTATGAGCAGTTCTTC. This translates into CASSSPGTGVYEQFF.

The chain joins TRBV20-1 to TRBJ2-7; possibly TRBD2 for D (5 bases). CDR1 and CDR2 from the germline V gene are DFQATT and SNEGSKA (reference sequence). The V end was cut by 4 bases, the J end by 3 bases, with 16 bases between. The CDR3 totals 14 residues. CDR3 sequence: CSAMSASQYYEQYF. Written as DNA, the CDR3 is TGCAGTGCTATGTCGGCTAGCCAGTACTACGAGCAGTACTTC.

The chain is built from TRBV9 and TRBJ2-3; tentative D call: TRBD2 (7 bases). In germline, CDR1 is SGDLS, CDR2 YYNGEE. CDR3 size: 17 residues. V was clipped by 4 bases and J by 0 bases, with 18 bases between them. CDR3 sequence: CASSTDRGGLSTDTQYF. CDR3 DNA sequence: TGTGCCAGCAGCACCGATAGGGGGGGACTAAGCACAGATACGCAGTATTTT.

On this clonotype itself: A read error is possible here, since a much larger clone lies one base away. The chain recombines TRBV2 with TRBJ2-7; D may be TRBD1 or TRBD2 (5 bases each). This CDR3 is 14 amino acids long. The germline V gene encodes CDR1 SNHLY and CDR2 FYNNEI. CDR3 coding DNA: TGTGCCAGCAGTGAATGGGACGGTATAAGCGAGCATTACTTC. Protein product: CASSEWDGISEHYF.

This clonotype was seen more than once but under ten times. The rearrangement links TRBV12-3 or TRBV12-4 to TRBJ1-5; D is perhaps TRBD1 (6 bases). The V end lost 11 bases, the J end lost 7 bases, and 30 bases lay between the germline ends. This CDR3 has 17 residues. CDR3 loop: CAPGGRCGTGRQQPQHF. The CDR3 DNA reads TGTGCCCCGGGGGGTCGGTGTGGTACAGGGCGGCAACAGCCCCAGCATTTT.

This clonotype is medium-sized in the sample. This chain uses TRBV12-3 or TRBV12-4 with TRBJ2-1, with 8 bases that match TRBD2. J gave up 5 bases and V 6 bases, and 9 bases lay outside the gene matches. This CDR3 has 15 residues. The chain's CDR3 is CASSLTLAADNEQFF. The DNA of the CDR3 is TGTGCCAGCAGCCTCACACTAGCGGCGGACAATGAGCAGTTCTTC.

This chain uses TRBV18 with TRBJ1-3, with 7 positions matching TRBD1. V trimming: 3 bases; J trimming: 0 bases; junction bases outside the gene matches: 5. Per germline, CDR1 KGHSH and CDR2 LQKENI. This CDR3 is built from 16 residues. Here the CDR3 DNA reads TGTGCCAGCTCACCCGACAACAGGGGCTCTGGAAACACCATATATTTT. This encodes CASSPDNRGSGNTIYF.

Regarding this clonotype: At one of its ends the junction is not consistent with the germline gene, which may arise from a read error. V is TRBV12-3 or TRBV12-4 and J is TRBJ2-1; 10 bases fit TRBD2. There are 15 residues in the CDR3. This CDR3 is CASREREGSYSEQFF. The CDR3 DNA sequence: TGTGCCAGCAGAGAGCGGGAGGGGTCCTACAGTGAGCAGTTCTTC.

By share, this clonotype counts as medium-sized. The chain couples TRBV7-3 to TRBJ2-1; tentative D call: TRBD2 (5 bases). The CDR3 consists of 15 residues. Germline CDR1 and CDR2: SGHTA and FQGTGA. The germline V and J ends were trimmed by 5 bases and 2 bases, with 13 bases remaining between them. The CDR3 DNA reads as TGTGCCAGCAGCCCTGACTACTATGCCTACAATGAGCAGTTCTTC. This codes for CASSPDYYAYNEQFF.

Details on this clonotype: A much larger clonotype is one base distant, so this may be a read error. The CDR3 region is CASSTNIGRRDTQYF. The CDR3 bases are TGTGCCAGCAGTACCAATATCGGGAGGCGAGATACGCAGTATTTT. V gene TRBV12-3 or TRBV12-4 combines with J gene TRBJ2-3; 7 nucleotides agree with TRBD2. V gave up 5 bases and J gave up 5 bases; unmatched junction bases: 10. The CDR3 totals 15 residues.

The chain carries TRBV4-1 and TRBJ2-5, with TRBD2 identical over 7 bases. Germline-derived CDR1 and CDR2 are MGHRA and YSYEKL. The junction had 9 bases not matched to a gene; V was cut back by 4 bases and J by 1 base. This CDR3 contains 16 residues. The DNA of the CDR3 is TGCGCCAGCAGCCCCGGGGAGGGACCCCTCCAAGAGACCCAGTACTTC. This sequence encodes CASSPGEGPLQETQYF.

This clonotype has just a few counts. This chain connects TRBV11-3 to TRBJ2-5, with D perhaps TRBD1 or TRBD2 (6 bases each). V was cut by 5 bases and J by 4 bases, with 11 bases left in between. Germline V gives CDR1 SGHNT, CDR2 YENEEA. CDR3 length equals 13 residues. This CDR3 reads CASSRLGGETQYF. For the CDR3, the DNA is TGTGCCAGCAGCCGACTAGGGGGAGAGACCCAGTACTTC.

This clonotype is labeled medium-sized. This sequence joins TRBV7-9 and TRBJ2-1; D may be TRBD2 (6 bases). Germline V gene sequence: CDR1 SEHNR, CDR2 FQNEAQ (reference sequence). The CDR3 loop spans 14 amino acids. V shed 6 bases and J shed 7 bases, with 16 bases lying between them. The chain's CDR3 is CASSLRRAGNEQFF. CDR3 DNA sequence: TGTGCCAGCAGTCTGCGGAGGGCCGGTAATGAGCAGTTCTTC.

This clonotype was recorded many times. The V gene is TRBV13, the J gene TRBJ2-2, with 8 bases that match TRBD2. V trimming: 8 bases; J trimming: 0 bases; junction bases outside the gene matches: 5. In germline, CDR1 is PRHDT, CDR2 FYEKMQ (reference sequence). CDR3 size: 15 residues. The CDR3 nucleotides are TGTGCCAGCGGACTCGGGAGGGCGAACACCGGGGAGCTGTTTTTT. It codes for CASGLGRANTGELFF.

This clonotype showed up just a few times. The chain combines TRBV7-8 with TRBJ2-2; a possible D gene is TRBD2 (5 bases). This CDR3 has 18 residues. Between the trimmed V and J ends, which lost 2 bases and 7 bases, there was a span of 23 bases. Germline lookup yields CDR1 SGHVS and CDR2 FQNEAQ. The CDR3, as DNA: TGTGCCAGCAGCTTAAAGGCAACGGGCCTGGAGGCCCGCGGGGAGCTGTTTTTT. This codes for CASSLKATGLEARGELFF.

Sample share makes this clonotype medium-sized. This chain connects TRBV12-3 or TRBV12-4 to TRBJ2-7; 7 bases match TRBD1. The junction had 1 base not matched to a gene; V was cut back by 4 bases and J by 4 bases. The CDR3 runs to 12 residues. CDR3 bases: TGTGCCAGCAGTTCACAGGGGTACGAGCAGTACTTC. It translates to CASSSQGYEQYF.